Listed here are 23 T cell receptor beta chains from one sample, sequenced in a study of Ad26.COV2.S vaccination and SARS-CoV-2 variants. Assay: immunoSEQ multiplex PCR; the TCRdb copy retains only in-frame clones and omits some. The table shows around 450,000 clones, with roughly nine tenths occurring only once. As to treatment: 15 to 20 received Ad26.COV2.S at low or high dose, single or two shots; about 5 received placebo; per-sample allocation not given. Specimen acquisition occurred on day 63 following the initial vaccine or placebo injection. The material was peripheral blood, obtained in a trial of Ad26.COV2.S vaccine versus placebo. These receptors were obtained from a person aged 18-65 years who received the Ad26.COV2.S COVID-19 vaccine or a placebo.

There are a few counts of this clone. The CDR3 spells CASSRRQGQETQYF. The CDR3 DNA reads TGTGCCAGCTCACGAAGGCAGGGACAAGAGACCCAGTACTTC. V and J are TRBV18 and TRBJ2-5, with D possibly TRBD1 on 5 matching bases. Looked up from germline, CDR1 is KGHSH and CDR2 is LQKENI. V lost 4 bases and J 2 bases, leaving 11 bases between the germline ends. The CDR3 consists of 14 residues. The variable domain in full, completed from reference TRBV18 and TRBJ2-5, reads NAGVMQNPRHLVRRRGQEARLRCSPMKGHSHVYWYRQLPEEGLKFMVYLQKENIIDESGMPKERFSAEFPKEGPSILRIQQVVRGDSAAYFCASSRRQGQETQYFGPGTRLLVL.

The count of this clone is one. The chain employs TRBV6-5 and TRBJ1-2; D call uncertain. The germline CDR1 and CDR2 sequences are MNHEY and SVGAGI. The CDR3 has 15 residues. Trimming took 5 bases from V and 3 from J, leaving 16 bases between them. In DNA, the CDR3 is TGTGCCAGCAGTACCACCCCTCTAAGCTACTATGGCTACACCTTC. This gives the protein CASSTTPLSYYGYTF.

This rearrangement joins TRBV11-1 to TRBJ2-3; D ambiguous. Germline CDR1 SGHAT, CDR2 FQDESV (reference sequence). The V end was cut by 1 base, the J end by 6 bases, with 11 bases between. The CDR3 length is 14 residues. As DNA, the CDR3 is TGTGCCAGCAGCTTAGGTGGTTCGGCCGATACGCAGTATTTT. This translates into CASSLGGSADTQYF.

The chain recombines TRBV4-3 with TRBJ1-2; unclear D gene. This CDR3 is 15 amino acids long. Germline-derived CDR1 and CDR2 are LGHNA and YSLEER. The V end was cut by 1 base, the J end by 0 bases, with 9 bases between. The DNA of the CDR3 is TGCGCCAGCAGCCAAGGCAGCTCAACTAACTATGGCTACACCTTC. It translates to CASSQGSSTNYGYTF.

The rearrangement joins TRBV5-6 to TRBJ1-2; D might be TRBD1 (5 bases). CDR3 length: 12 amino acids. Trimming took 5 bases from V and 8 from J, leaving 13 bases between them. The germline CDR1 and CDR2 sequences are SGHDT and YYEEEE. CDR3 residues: CASSWGTGGYTF. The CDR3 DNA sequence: TGTGCCAGCAGTTGGGGCACAGGCGGCTACACCTTC. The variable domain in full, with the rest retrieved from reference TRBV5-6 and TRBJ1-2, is DAGVTQSPTHLIKTRGQQVTLRCSPKSGHDTVSWYQQALGQGPQFIFQYYEEEERQRGNFPDRFSGHQFPNYSSELNVNALLLGDSALYLCASSWGTGGYTFGSGTRLTVV.

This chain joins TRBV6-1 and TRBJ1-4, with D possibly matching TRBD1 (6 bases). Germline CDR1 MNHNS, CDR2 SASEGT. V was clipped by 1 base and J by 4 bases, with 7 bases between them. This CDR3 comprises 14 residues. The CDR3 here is CASSEGTDNEKLFF. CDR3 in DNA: TGTGCCAGCAGTGAAGGGACAGATAATGAAAAACTGTTTTTT.

Written as DNA, the CDR3 is TGTGCCAGCAGCTTACAGGGTCCGACCGGGGAGCTGTTTTTT. Translation gives CASSLQGPTGELFF. This chain links TRBV7-8 with TRBJ2-2; perhaps TRBD1 as D (5 bases). V gave up 2 bases and J gave up 5 bases, with 9 bases separating them. The CDR3 is 14 amino acids. Germline-derived CDR1 and CDR2 are SGHVS and FQNEAQ. Full variable domain (remainder filled in from reference TRBV7-8 and TRBJ2-2): GAGVSQSPRYKVAKRGQDVALRCDPISGHVSLFWYQQALGQGPEFLTYFQNEAQLDKSGLPSDRFFAERPEGSVSTLKIQRTQQEDSAVYLCASSLQGPTGELFFGEGSRLTVL.

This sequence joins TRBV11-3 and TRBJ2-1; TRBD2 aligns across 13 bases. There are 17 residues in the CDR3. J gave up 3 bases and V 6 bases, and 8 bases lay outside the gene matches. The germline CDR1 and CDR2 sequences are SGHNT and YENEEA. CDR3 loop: CASSYLGTSGIYNEQFF. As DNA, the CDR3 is TGTGCCAGCAGTTACCTTGGGACTAGCGGGATCTACAATGAGCAGTTCTTC.

The CDR3 nucleotides are TGTGCCAGCAGTTACGGATGGGGTTCGTACGAGCAGTACTTC. It translates to CASSYGWGSYEQYF. The J gene is TRBJ2-7, the V gene TRBV6-5; D gene unclear. CDR1 and CDR2 from the germline V gene are MNHEY and SVGAGI. This CDR3 spans 14 amino acids. V lost 2 bases and J 4 bases, leaving 12 bases between the germline ends.

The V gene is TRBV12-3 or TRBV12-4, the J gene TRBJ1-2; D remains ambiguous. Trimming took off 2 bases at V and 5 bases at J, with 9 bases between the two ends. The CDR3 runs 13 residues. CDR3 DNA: TGTGCCAGCAGTTTATTTAGCCTTTATGGCTACACCTTC. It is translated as CASSLFSLYGYTF.

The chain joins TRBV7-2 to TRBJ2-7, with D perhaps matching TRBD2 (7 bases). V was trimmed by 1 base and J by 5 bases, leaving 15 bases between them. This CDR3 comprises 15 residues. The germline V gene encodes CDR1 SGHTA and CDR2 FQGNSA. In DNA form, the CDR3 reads TGTGCCAGCAGCTTAGTGCGGGGGCGGGGGAACGAGCAGTACTTC. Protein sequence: CASSLVRGRGNEQYF.

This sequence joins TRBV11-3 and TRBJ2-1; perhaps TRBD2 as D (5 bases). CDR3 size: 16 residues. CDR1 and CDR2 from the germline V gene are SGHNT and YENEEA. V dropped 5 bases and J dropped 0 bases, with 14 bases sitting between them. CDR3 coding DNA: TGTGCCAGCAGCCGGAGCGGTAGCCTCTCCTACAATGAGCAGTTCTTC. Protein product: CASSRSGSLSYNEQFF. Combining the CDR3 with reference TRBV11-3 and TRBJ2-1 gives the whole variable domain EAGVVQSPRYKIIEKKQPVAFWCNPISGHNTLYWYLQNLGQGPELLIRYENEEAVDDSQLPKDRFSAERLKGVDSTLKIQPAELGDSAVYLCASSRSGSLSYNEQFFGPGTRLTVL.

The CDR3 sequence is CASSFIGGQTQYF. CDR3 in DNA: TGTGCCAGCAGTTTTATAGGGGGGCAGACCCAGTACTTC. The chain carries TRBV12-3 or TRBV12-4 and TRBJ2-5; D tentatively reads TRBD1 or TRBD2 (6 bases each). The germline V and J ends were trimmed by 3 bases and 6 bases, with 11 bases remaining between them. CDR3 length equals 13 residues.

For the CDR3, the DNA is TGTGCCAGCAGCCAAGATAGGTCTCTAGCGGGAGACATTCAGTACTTC. Amino acid sequence: CASSQDRSLAGDIQYF. J is TRBJ2-4 and V is TRBV4-2, with TRBD2 matching over 10 bases. The CDR3 runs 16 residues. In germline, CDR1 is LGHNA, CDR2 YNFKEQ. V trimming: 0 bases; J trimming: 8 bases; junction bases outside the gene matches: 7.

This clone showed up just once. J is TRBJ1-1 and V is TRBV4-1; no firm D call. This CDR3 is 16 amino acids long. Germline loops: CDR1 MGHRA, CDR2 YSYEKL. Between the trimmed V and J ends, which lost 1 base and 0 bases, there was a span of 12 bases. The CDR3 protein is CASSQAGWVMNTEAFF. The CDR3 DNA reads TGCGCCAGCAGCCAAGCGGGTTGGGTCATGAACACTGAAGCTTTCTTT.

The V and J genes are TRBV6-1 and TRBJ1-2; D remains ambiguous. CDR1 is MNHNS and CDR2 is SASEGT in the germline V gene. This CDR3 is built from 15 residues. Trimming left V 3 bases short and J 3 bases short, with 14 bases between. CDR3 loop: CASSDWSLSDYGYTF. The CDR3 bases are TGTGCCAGCAGTGATTGGTCCTTGTCCGACTATGGCTACACCTTC.

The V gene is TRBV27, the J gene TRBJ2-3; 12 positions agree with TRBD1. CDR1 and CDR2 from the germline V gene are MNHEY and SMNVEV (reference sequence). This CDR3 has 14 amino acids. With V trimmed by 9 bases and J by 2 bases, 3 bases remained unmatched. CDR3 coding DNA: TGTGCCAGGGGGGGACAGGGGGCCACAGATACGCAGTATTTT. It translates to CARGGQGATDTQYF.

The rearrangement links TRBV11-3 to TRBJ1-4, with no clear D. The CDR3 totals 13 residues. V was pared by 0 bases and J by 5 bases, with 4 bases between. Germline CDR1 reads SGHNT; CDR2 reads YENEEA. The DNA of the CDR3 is TGTGCCAGCAGCTTAGAACAGAATGAAAAACTGTTTTTT. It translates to CASSLEQNEKLFF.

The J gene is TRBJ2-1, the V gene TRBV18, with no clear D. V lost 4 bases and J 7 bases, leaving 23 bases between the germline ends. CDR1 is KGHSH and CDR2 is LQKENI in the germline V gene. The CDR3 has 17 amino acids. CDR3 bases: TGTGCCAGCTCACTAGGCCGGGTCCCCTCCGAGAGGAATGAGCAGTTCTTC. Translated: CASSLGRVPSERNEQFF.

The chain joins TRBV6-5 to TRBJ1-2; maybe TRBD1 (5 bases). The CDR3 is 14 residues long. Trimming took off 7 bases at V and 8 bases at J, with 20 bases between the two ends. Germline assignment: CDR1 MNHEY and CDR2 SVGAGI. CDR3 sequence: CASKSQVLRGGYTF. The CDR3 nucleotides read TGTGCCAGCAAGAGTCAGGTTTTAAGGGGAGGCTACACCTTC.

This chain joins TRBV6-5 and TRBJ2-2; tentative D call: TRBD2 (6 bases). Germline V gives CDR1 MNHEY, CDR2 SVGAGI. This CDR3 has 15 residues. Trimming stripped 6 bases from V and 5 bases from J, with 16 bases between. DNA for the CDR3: TGTGCCAGCAGGCACGGGCGGGAAGGGACCGGGGAGCTGTTTTTT. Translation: CASRHGREGTGELFF.

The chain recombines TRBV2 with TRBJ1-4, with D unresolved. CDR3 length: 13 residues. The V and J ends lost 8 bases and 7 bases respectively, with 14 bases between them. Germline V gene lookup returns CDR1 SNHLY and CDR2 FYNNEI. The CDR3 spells CASASRRGEKLFF. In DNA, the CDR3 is TGTGCCAGCGCGAGTCGTCGGGGTGAAAAACTGTTTTTT. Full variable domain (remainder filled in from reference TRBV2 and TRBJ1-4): EPEVTQTPSHQVTQMGQEVILRCVPISNHLYFYWYRQILGQKVEFLVSFYNNEISEKSEIFDDQFSVERPDGSNFTLKIRSTKLEDSAMYFCASASRRGEKLFFGSGTQLSVL.

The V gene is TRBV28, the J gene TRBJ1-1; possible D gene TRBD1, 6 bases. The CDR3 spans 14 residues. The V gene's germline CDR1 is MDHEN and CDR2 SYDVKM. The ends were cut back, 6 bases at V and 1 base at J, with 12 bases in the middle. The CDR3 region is CASSSGTTNTEAFF. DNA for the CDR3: TGTGCCAGCAGCTCTGGGACAACGAACACTGAAGCTTTCTTT.